This TCR beta chain was captured in a study of circulating CD8 cells and anti-PD-1 response in melanoma. Using about 15 ng of total RNA, TCR libraries were made with the QIAseq Immune Repertoire TCR panel. TCRdb re-called the reads through MiXCR, storing one row per CDR3 protein. The table shows about 790 distinct CDR3 sequences, with roughly 13% occurring only once. Regarding the study as a whole: Experiments were generally run without replicates.

The CDR3 covers 13 residues. The germline V gene encodes CDR1 MNHEY and CDR2 SMNVEV (reference sequence). The germline V and J ends were trimmed by 2 bases and 1 base, with 5 bases remaining between them. By its share, this clonotype is medium-sized (0.01 to 0.1%). Its antigen is as yet unknown. From live CD3+CD8+TCRalphabeta+ cells, four PD-1 and/or TIGIT subsets were sorted. The sequencing used CD8+ T cells from PBMCs, collected at baseline or after one month of anti-PD-1 therapy (not recorded which). The V and J genes are TRBV27 and TRBJ2-5; D unresolved. This TCR derives from a human donor with melanoma. The CDR3 coding sequence is TGTGCCAGCAGTTTAGGGCTCCAAGAGACCCAGTACTTC. Translation: CASSLGLQETQYF.